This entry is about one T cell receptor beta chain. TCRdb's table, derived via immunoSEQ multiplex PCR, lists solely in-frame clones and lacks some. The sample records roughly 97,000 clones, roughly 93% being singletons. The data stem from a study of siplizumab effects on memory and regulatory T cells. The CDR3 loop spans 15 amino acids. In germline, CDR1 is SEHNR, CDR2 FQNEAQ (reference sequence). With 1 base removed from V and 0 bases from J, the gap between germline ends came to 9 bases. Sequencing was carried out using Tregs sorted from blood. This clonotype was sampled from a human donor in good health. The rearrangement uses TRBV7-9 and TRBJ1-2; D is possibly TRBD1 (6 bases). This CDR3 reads CASSLGGGPNYGYTF. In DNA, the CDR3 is TGTGCCAGCAGCTTAGGCGGGGGGCCTAACTATGGCTACACCTTC.